This T cell receptor (beta chain) came from a study of cytomegalovirus exposure and HLA in healthy donors (dated by TCRdb to about 2017). Regarding the research as a whole: The roughly 650 repertoires of the first cohort and the 95 to 150 validation repertoires were produced on the same platform, according to a later analysis. In addition to the first cohort of 650 to 800 subjects, a separate validation cohort of 130 or so different subjects was used. High-throughput TCR immunosequencing, statistical association of individual TCRs with disease status, and machine learning were combined to predict cytomegalovirus infection status. The aim of the study was to test whether cataloging public T cell receptors could identify signatures of past pathogen exposure. Study-wide findings and limitations: In both the original and validation cohorts, the classifier was reported to diagnose cytomegalovirus status with high specificity and sensitivity. In the study, 164 TCR beta chains were listed as associated with cytomegalovirus. Most TCR sequences were seen in very few donors, while some public TCRs were found in many individuals. Subsequent analysis determined that TCRs grouped into clusters in the first cohort also showed a tendency toward co-occurrence across the 130 or so validation repertoires, and roughly 94% of cluster scores exceeded 0. The authors suggested that the approach could potentially be extended to other disease states and immunological phenotypes. All 120 or so repertoires were used to score co-occurrence in the validation cohort in a later analysis, because that analysis had no HLA typing for the cohort. A few of the identified cytomegalovirus-associated TCR beta chains were confirmed in vitro to be specific for cytomegalovirus antigens.

Receptor amplification or capture employed the immunoSEQ multiplex PCR assay. Per the source publication's procedure: A statistical classification framework was built to diagnose cytomegalovirus status from the catalog of TCR beta chain sequences. Not all clones reach the TCRdb copy of this immuneACCESS table, which keeps in-frame sequences only. Checked studies attribute under half of the gap to unresolved V genes and leave the rest unexplained. V, J and clone size derive from that table, while D and trimming were established from the DNA sequence. This sample comprises 150,000 to 200,000 clones, about three quarters of them detected only once. Jointly, the top ten make up roughly 1.2% of the sample. This clone was seen many times. Its recognized antigen is unknown. Base qualities were left out, and no much larger clone turns up one base away. The donors belonged to the validation cohort of about 130 subjects, which was separate from the 666-subject first cohort.

At the junction V is shortened by 5 bases and J by 5 bases, with 13 bases in between. The germline V gene (reference sequence) yields MNHNY for CDR1 and SVGAGI for CDR2. Its CDR3 holds 13 amino acids, cysteine through phenylalanine. Only the CDR3 DNA stays, 39 bases, in frame from base 1. The rearranged chain carries TRBV6-6 and TRBJ2-7, with a tentative D gene TRBD2 over 5 matching bases. This sequence was found in a woman in her twenties or thirties in good health and CMV-seronegative. The sample consisted of PBMCs. The nucleotides read TGTGCCAGCAGTATAGCGAGGCGGGACGAGCAGTACTTC. It is translated as CASSIARRDEQYF.